This entry features one T cell receptor beta chain sequence. Its specificity is not known. This record comes from a study of identical twins. The study's findings and limits: The abundant beta clonotypes from cord blood had fewer insertions, and memory repertoires had none of this. Models came in too low on out-of-frame TCR alpha sharing in monozygotic twins.

The CDR3 is made up of 16 amino acids. Germline lookup yields CDR1 SGHRS and CDR2 YFSETQ. V was clipped by 0 bases and J by 5 bases, with 14 bases between them. TCRdb used MiXCR to reprocess the 5' RACE reads, holding one entry per CDR3 protein. The data hold hundreds of thousands of distinct CDR3 sequences, with around 8.8% observed a single time. This same sample was also taken into another study, of yellow fever vaccine responses in identical twins. From that report: Convergence reportedly seemed to mark part of the twins' vaccine T cell response, with personalization marking the rest.

What was sequenced was memory (CD45RO+) T cells sorted from blood. The genes are TRBV5-1 and TRBJ1-4; TRBD1 is a possible D gene (5 bases). The TCR was taken from a woman under 30 in good health. CDR3 bases: TGCGCCAGCAGCTTGGGGCAGGGAATGCAAAATGAAAAACTGTTTTTT. Its protein product is CASSLGQGMQNEKLFF.